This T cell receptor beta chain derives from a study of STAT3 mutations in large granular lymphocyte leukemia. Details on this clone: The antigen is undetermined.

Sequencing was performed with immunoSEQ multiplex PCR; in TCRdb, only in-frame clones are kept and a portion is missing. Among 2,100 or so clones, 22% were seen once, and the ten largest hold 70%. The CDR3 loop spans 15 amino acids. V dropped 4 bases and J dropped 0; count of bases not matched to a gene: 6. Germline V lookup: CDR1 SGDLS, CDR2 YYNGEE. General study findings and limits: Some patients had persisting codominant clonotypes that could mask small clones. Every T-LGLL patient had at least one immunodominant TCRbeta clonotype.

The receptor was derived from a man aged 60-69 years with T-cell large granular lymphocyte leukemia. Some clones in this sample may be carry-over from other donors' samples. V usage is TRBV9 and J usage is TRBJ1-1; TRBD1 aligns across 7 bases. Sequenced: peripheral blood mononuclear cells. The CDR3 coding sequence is TGTGCCAGCAGCTCCGGAGGGGGCATGAACACTGAAGCTTTCTTT. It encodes CASSSGGGMNTEAFF.